This TCR beta chain was captured in a study of T-cell memory formation after mild COVID-19. TCRdb fed the 5' RACE reads into MiXCR, producing one record per CDR3 protein. The sample shows over 250,000 distinct CDR3 sequences, around a sixth of them seen only once. With regard to this clonotype: What it recognizes is unknown.

General observations from the study: Day 15 to 85 contractors were CD4/CD8 balanced; later expanders leaned CD4+. Memory from before infection featured some responding clones, which suggests cross-reactive memory joined.

With 6 bases removed from V and 4 bases from J, the gap between germline ends came to 12 bases. The CDR3 consists of 13 residues. Germline CDR1 WSHSY, CDR2 SAAADI. The chain is built from TRBV10-2 and TRBJ1-1; a possible D gene is TRBD1 (6 bases). The source of this sequence is a man between 18 and 35 years old who had mild COVID-19 (a few samples of this study predate the infection). Cell type and time point are not known. The sequencing sample was made of PBMCs or a T cell subset sorted from them (not recorded which). The CDR3 nucleotides read TGCGCCAGCAGAAGGGGGGAGGGCACTGAAGCTTTCTTT. Protein: CASRRGEGTEAFF.